What follows are 27 T cell receptor beta chains derived from one specimen sequenced in a study of T cells in Graves' hyperthyroidism and ophthalmopathy. RNA transcripts served as the template for amplifying TCR beta CDR3 regions. The TCR CDR3 was amplified in a first-round RT-PCR using the HTBI primer set. TCRdb called the multiplex PCR reads again in MiXCR, with one record for every CDR3 protein. Among under 350,000 distinct CDR3 sequences listed, over 15% were seen once. Sequencing was carried out using blood. Receptors originate from a woman aged 45 to 65 with Graves' hyperthyroidism.

V gene TRBV4-1 combines with J gene TRBJ2-2; 9 bases are shared with TRBD2. This CDR3 region has 16 residues. With 4 bases clipped from V and 3 bases from J, the junction kept 6 bases outside the gene matches. From germline, CDR1 is MGHRA and CDR2 YSYEKL. The CDR3, as DNA: TGCGCCAGCAGCCCGACTAGCGGACAACACACCGGGGAGCTGTTTTTT. This gives the protein CASSPTSGQHTGELFF.

Concerning this clonotype: A much bigger clone sits one base away, suggesting this may be a read error. The gene calls are TRBV6-9 and TRBJ2-5; 9 bases agree with TRBD2. The CDR3 is 16 amino acids. CDR1 and CDR2 (germline): MNHGY, SVAAGI. CDR3 in amino acids: CASVELAGSRRETEYF. CDR3 nucleotide sequence: TGTGCCAGCGTTGAGCTAGCGGGGAGTAGGCGAGAGACCGAGTACTTC.

This clonotype was observed at least ten times. The chain couples TRBV20-1 to TRBJ2-5; 11 bases map to TRBD2. The CDR3 has 15 amino acids. Germline assignment: CDR1 DFQATT and CDR2 SNEGSKA (reference sequence). The V segment lost 6 bases and the J segment 2 bases; nucleotides outside the gene matches: 8. CDR3: CSALRLAGKQETQYF. CDR3 DNA sequence: TGCAGTGCCCTTAGACTAGCGGGAAAACAAGAGACCCAGTACTTC.

There are many counts of this clonotype. This chain links TRBV5-5 with TRBJ2-5, with D perhaps matching TRBD1 or TRBD2 (5 bases each). CDR1 is SGHKS, CDR2 YYEKEE, per germline (reference sequence). CDR3 size: 13 residues. Trimming removed 4 bases at V and 5 bases at J, with 12 bases between. CDR3 DNA: TGTGCCAGCAGCGAGGGGTTCGGGGAGACCCAGTACTTC. Translated, it gives CASSEGFGETQYF.

This clonotype showed up many times. This chain connects TRBV2 to TRBJ2-1; D perhaps matches TRBD1 (5 bases). The germline V gene has CDR1 SNHLY and CDR2 FYNNEI. The V and J ends lost 5 bases and 8 bases respectively, with 13 bases between them. This CDR3 has 13 residues. CDR3 sequence (DNA): TGTGCCAGCAGTTTTCAGGGTTTCGATGAGCAGTTCTTC. It specifies CASSFQGFDEQFF.

This clonotype was seen a few times. The rearrangement joins TRBV7-3 to TRBJ2-3; TRBD2 aligns across 10 bases. J was trimmed by 2 bases and V by 0 bases; bases with no gene match: 2. CDR1 and CDR2 from the germline V gene are SGHTA and FQGTGA. The CDR3 totals 16 residues. The chain's CDR3 is CASSLTSGGPTDTQYF. As DNA, the CDR3 is TGTGCCAGCAGCTTAACTAGCGGGGGGCCCACAGATACGCAGTATTTT.

The chain combines TRBV5-5 with TRBJ2-1; D might be TRBD1 or TRBD2, each matching 5 bases. The CDR3 contains 15 residues. The V end lost 3 bases, the J end lost 4 bases, and 14 bases lay between the germline ends. CDR1 and CDR2 from the germline V gene are SGHKS and YYEKEE (reference sequence). In nucleotides, the CDR3 is TGTGCCAGCAGCTCGGCGGGCAGGGAATACAATGAGCAGTTCTTC. Translating it yields CASSSAGREYNEQFF.

This clonotype turned up a few times. The chain has TRBV20-1 and TRBJ2-3, with D perhaps given as TRBD1 or TRBD2 (5 bases each). Germline lookup yields CDR1 DFQATT and CDR2 SNEGSKA (reference sequence). The CDR3 has 13 amino acids. Trimming stripped 3 bases from V and 6 bases from J, with 13 bases between. CDR3 coding DNA: TGCAGTGCTAGTGACAGAGGGAAGGATACGCAGTATTTT. This translates into CSASDRGKDTQYF.

This chain links TRBV6-1 with TRBJ1-2; no definite D call. Germline V gene sequence: CDR1 MNHNS, CDR2 SASEGT. V lost 5 bases, J lost 6 bases, and 19 bases lay in between. CDR3 length: 15 residues. CDR3 protein: CASSQDLSAWDGYTF. The CDR3 bases are TGTGCCAGCAGTCAGGACCTTTCCGCTTGGGATGGCTACACCTTC.

The chain joins TRBV27 to TRBJ2-3, with D possibly being TRBD2 (6 bases). V lost 5 bases and J lost 10, with 13 bases in between. Germline V CDR1 and CDR2: MNHEY, SMNVEV (reference sequence). The CDR3 covers 12 residues. The CDR3 sequence: CASSQTTGAQYF. CDR3 nucleotide sequence: TGTGCCAGCAGTCAGACAACGGGGGCGCAGTATTTT.

The chain combines TRBV20-1 with TRBJ2-7, with 10 bases identical to TRBD2. This CDR3 comprises 15 residues. The V and J ends lost 2 bases and 0 bases, in that order; junction bases with no gene match: 4. The germline gives CDR1 DFQATT, CDR2 SNEGSKA (reference sequence). The CDR3 here is CSARISGRSSYEQYF. CDR3 DNA: TGCAGTGCTAGAATTAGCGGGAGGAGCTCCTACGAGCAGTACTTC.

There are a few counts of this clonotype. The chain links TRBV25-1 to TRBJ1-1; 8 positions match TRBD1. The germline V gene encodes CDR1 MGHDK and CDR2 SYGVNS. J was trimmed by 4 bases and V by 5 bases; bases with no gene match: 12. CDR3 length equals 16 residues. This CDR3 reads CASSPGQAPRSTEAFF. The CDR3 bases are TGTGCCAGCAGTCCGGGACAGGCCCCTCGAAGCACTGAAGCTTTCTTT.

This clonotype was counted at least ten times. The chain links TRBV29-1 to TRBJ2-3; 8 bases line up with TRBD2. CDR1 is SQVTM and CDR2 is ANQGSEA in the germline V gene. The V gene end was trimmed by 2 bases and the J gene end by 0 bases; junction bases not matched to a gene: 1. This CDR3 has 14 residues. In DNA form, the CDR3 reads TGCAGCGTTGAACGGGGGGGAAGCACAGATACGCAGTATTTT. Its translation: CSVERGGSTDTQYF.

Here the CDR3 reads CASSTIAGLTDTQYF. CDR3 nucleotides: TGTGCCAGCAGTACCATAGCGGGACTCACAGATACGCAGTATTTT. The J gene is TRBJ2-3, the V gene TRBV6-2 or TRBV6-3; 8 bases are a match to TRBD2. Losses at the gene ends were 5 bases for V and 2 bases for J; bases not matched to a gene: 6. The length of the CDR3 is 15 residues. Germline lookup yields CDR1 MNHEY and CDR2 SVGEGT.

At least ten counts were recorded for this clonotype. V usage is TRBV27 and J usage is TRBJ2-3, with TRBD2 matching 8 bases. The CDR3 is 16 amino acids. CDR1 is MNHEY and CDR2 is SMNVEV in the germline V gene (reference sequence). The V and J ends lost 3 bases and 2 bases, in that order; junction bases with no gene match: 7. The CDR3 nucleotides read TGTGCCAGCAGTTTGACGATAGCGGGAATCACAGATACGCAGTATTTT. This encodes CASSLTIAGITDTQYF.

The rearrangement links TRBV9 to TRBJ1-1, with 10 bases that match TRBD1. The length of the CDR3 is 14 residues. V lost 4 bases to trimming and J lost 5 bases; unmatched junction nucleotides: 5. Germline V gene sequence: CDR1 SGDLS, CDR2 YYNGEE. CDR3 sequence: CASSSRTGGTEAFF. The CDR3 nucleotides read TGTGCCAGCAGCTCTAGGACAGGGGGGACTGAAGCTTTCTTT.

This clonotype was counted between two and nine times. The chain has TRBV10-3 and TRBJ1-2, with D perhaps matching TRBD1 (5 bases). This CDR3 comprises 15 residues. Germline CDR1 is ENHRY and CDR2 is SYGVKD. V was clipped by 0 bases and J by 4 bases, with 12 bases between them. The DNA of the CDR3 is TGTGCCATCAGTGAGTCTGGAGGGGTTCGCTATGGCTACACCTTC. Translated: CAISESGGVRYGYTF.

The table lists this clonotype with a few counts. The V and J genes are TRBV9 and TRBJ2-2; 7 bases line up with TRBD1. J was trimmed by 5 bases and V by 3 bases; bases with no gene match: 4. CDR1 is SGDLS, CDR2 YYNGEE, per germline. The CDR3 covers 14 residues. Here the CDR3 DNA reads TGTGCCAGCAGCGGAACAGGGGTTACCGGGGAGCTGTTTTTT. Encoded protein: CASSGTGVTGELFF. Full variable domain (outside the CDR3, taken from reference TRBV9 and TRBJ2-2): DSGVTQTPKHLITATGQRVTLRCSPRSGDLSVYWYQQSLDQGLQFLIQYYNGEERAKGNILERFSAQQFPDLHSELNLSSLELGDSALYFCASSGTGVTGELFFGEGSRLTVL.

V and J are TRBV20-1 and TRBJ1-5; D gene ambiguous. Germline CDR1 and CDR2: DFQATT and SNEGSKA (reference sequence). V lost 6 bases to trimming and J lost 4 bases, with 10 bases between them. CDR3 length: 12 amino acids. The CDR3 sequence: CSASPGNQPQHF. The DNA for the CDR3 is TGCAGTGCCAGCCCAGGAAATCAGCCCCAGCATTTT.

There are a few counts of this clonotype. The chain links TRBV7-2 to TRBJ1-1, with D unclear. CDR3 size: 15 residues. Germline V gene lookup returns CDR1 SGHTA and CDR2 FQGNSA. V lost 1 base and J lost 5, with 14 bases in between. DNA of the CDR3: TGTGCCAGCAGCTTAGAGCGGATGATAGGGACTGAAGCTTTCTTT. It codes for CASSLERMIGTEAFF.

V gene TRBV20-1 combines with J gene TRBJ2-7, with TRBD2 identical over 9 bases. Trimming cost V 3 bases and J 5 bases; bases outside gene matches: 11. This CDR3 is 15 amino acids long. In germline, CDR1 is DFQATT, CDR2 SNEGSKA (reference sequence). In nucleotides, the CDR3 is TGCAGTGCTAGGTCCTCGGGCGGGGGGGCCAACGAGCAGTACGTC. It translates to CSARSSGGGANEQYV.

As for this clonotype: One base away lies a much larger clone, so this may be a sequencing read error. CDR3 DNA sequence: TGTGCCAGCGGCCTCTTTGGGGGACCATCCTACGAGCAGTACTTC. The encoded protein is CASGLFGGPSYEQYF. The chain couples TRBV2 to TRBJ2-7; possibly TRBD1 or TRBD2 for D (5 bases each). Trimming left V 8 bases short and J 1 base short, with 18 bases between. Germline V gives CDR1 SNHLY, CDR2 FYNNEI. The CDR3 extends over 15 amino acids.

The chain carries TRBV6-1 and TRBJ2-3; TRBD1 matches 9 bases. The CDR3 consists of 14 residues. V lost 10 bases and J lost 2; bases outside the gene matches: 7. The germline gives CDR1 MNHNS, CDR2 SASEGT. The CDR3 nucleotides read TGTGCCACTGGGGACAGGGCTAACACAGATACGCAGTATTTT. As protein: CATGDRANTDTQYF.

The chain has TRBV2 and TRBJ1-2; TRBD1 is a possible D gene (5 bases). Germline CDR1 is SNHLY and CDR2 is FYNNEI. This CDR3 has 12 amino acids. V shed 8 bases and J shed 6 bases, with 13 bases lying between them. Here the CDR3 reads CASGVQTDGYTF. CDR3 in DNA: TGTGCCAGCGGGGTACAGACAGATGGCTACACCTTC.

This clonotype occurred a few times. The V call is TRBV9, the J call TRBJ2-3; 12 bases are shared with TRBD2. The length of the CDR3 is 15 residues. Trimming took 3 bases from V and 4 from J; bases not matched to a gene: 3. Per the germline V gene, CDR1 is SGDLS and CDR2 is YYNGEE. The CDR3 DNA reads as TGTGCCAGCAGCGAAGGACTAGCGGGACCAGATACGCAGTATTTT. Protein: CASSEGLAGPDTQYF. The variable domain in full, completed from reference TRBV9 and TRBJ2-3, reads DSGVTQTPKHLITATGQRVTLRCSPRSGDLSVYWYQQSLDQGLQFLIQYYNGEERAKGNILERFSAQQFPDLHSELNLSSLELGDSALYFCASSEGLAGPDTQYFGPGTRLTVL.

This clonotype was recorded a few times. V is TRBV19 and J is TRBJ2-2; D unclear. This CDR3 is 15 amino acids long. Trimming left V 6 bases short and J 8 bases short, with 19 bases between. In germline, CDR1 is LNHDA, CDR2 SQIVND (reference sequence). CDR3 coding DNA: TGTGCCAGTAGCCTACCCCTCTCTTTGTCGGGGGAGCTGTTTTTT. This gives the protein CASSLPLSLSGELFF.

The V call is TRBV7-9, the J call TRBJ2-1; 9 bases match TRBD1. Germline V gene data show CDR1 as SEHNR and CDR2 as FQNEAQ (reference sequence). This CDR3 region has 15 residues. The trim removed 4 bases at V and 4 bases at J, leaving 5 bases unmatched. CDR3 sequence (DNA): TGTGCCAGCAGCTCCCGGGACAGGGCATACAATGAGCAGTTCTTC. This translates into CASSSRDRAYNEQFF.